This TCR beta chain was sequenced during a study of neurological immune-mediated disorders. Across the whole study: Among roughly 35 multiple sclerosis patients, 31 were relapsing-remitting and 3 were secondary progressive.

5'RACE generated cDNA with 10-nucleotide random UMIs. TCRdb independently ran MiXCR on the 5' RACE reads; one entry per CDR3 protein. The sample lists about 62,000 distinct CDR3 sequences; approximately 4.6% were seen once. Notes on the study in general: Levels of TCR clonal expansion peaked in HTLV-1-associated myelopathy and reached their lowest in multiple sclerosis, under those of healthy controls.

In this sample, this clonotype turned up many times. Its cognate antigen is unknown. The germline V and J ends were trimmed by 0 bases and 7 bases, with 12 bases remaining between them. Germline V gene data show CDR1 as LGHDT and CDR2 as YNNKEL (reference sequence). The CDR3 sequence is 14 residues long. Unsorted libraries were derived from 2 million PBMCs stored at -80 C. The chain carries TRBV3-1 and TRBJ1-2; D uncertain. Sequenced input: PBMCs. The sequence was collected from a woman aged 45 to 65 with multiple sclerosis. As DNA, the CDR3 is TGTGCCAGCAGCCAAGACCAAGTTTACATTGGCTACACCTTC. Amino acids: CASSQDQVYIGYTF.